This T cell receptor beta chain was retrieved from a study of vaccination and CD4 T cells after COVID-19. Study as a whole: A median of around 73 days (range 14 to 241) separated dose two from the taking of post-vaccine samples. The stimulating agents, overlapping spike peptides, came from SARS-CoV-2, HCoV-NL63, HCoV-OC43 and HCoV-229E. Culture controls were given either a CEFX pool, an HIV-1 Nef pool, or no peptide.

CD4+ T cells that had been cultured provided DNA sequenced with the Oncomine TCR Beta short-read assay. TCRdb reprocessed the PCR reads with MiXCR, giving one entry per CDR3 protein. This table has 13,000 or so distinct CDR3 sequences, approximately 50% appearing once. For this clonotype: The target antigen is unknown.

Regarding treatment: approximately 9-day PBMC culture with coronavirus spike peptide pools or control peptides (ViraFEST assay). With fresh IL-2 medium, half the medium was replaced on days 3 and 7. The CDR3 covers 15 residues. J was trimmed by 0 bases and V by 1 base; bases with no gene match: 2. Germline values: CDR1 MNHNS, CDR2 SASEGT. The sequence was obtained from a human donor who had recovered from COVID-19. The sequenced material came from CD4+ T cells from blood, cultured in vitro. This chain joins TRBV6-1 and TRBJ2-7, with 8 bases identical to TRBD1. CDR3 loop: CASSEEGTGSYEQYF. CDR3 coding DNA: TGTGCCAGCAGTGAAGAGGGGACAGGCTCCTACGAGCAGTACTTC.